This T cell receptor (beta chain) was sequenced in a study of blood T cell repertoires in COVID-19. Background on the study: Some COVID-19 samples were acute and others convalescent; all came from the United States, Italy and Spain. T cells, B-cell-depleted T cells, or PBMCs provided the cDNA or gDNA that served as material.

As originally analysed: Reference gene primer amplification gave estimated nucleated cell counts. Clones were sequenced by immunoSEQ multiplex PCR, and TCRdb holds only the in-frame ones, with some missing. Clone size and V and J calls were adopted from that table, with D and trimming inferred from the DNA. The sample comprises 50,000 or so clones, 85% to 95% of which are singletons, and 0.9% to 1.1% rests with the top ten. CDR3 length: 14 residues. Trimming removed 0 bases from V and 6 bases from J, with 10 bases in between. Germline lookup yields CDR1 SGHDN and CDR2 FVKESK. Followed longitudinally, the Seattle patients had been enrolled during active infection.

This sequence was found in a man aged 55 to 69 with COVID-19, enrolled during active disease. This sequence joins TRBV14 and TRBJ2-3, with D unclear. Sequenced material: peripheral blood. CDR3 in amino acids: CASSQETSWDTQYF. CDR3 sequence (DNA): TGTGCCAGCAGCCAAGAAACAAGTTGGGATACGCAGTATTTT.